This T cell receptor (beta chain) was sequenced in a study of cytomegalovirus exposure and HLA in healthy donors. Whole-study findings and limits: In all likelihood, a cluster of highly shared sequence variants was a sequencing artifact. Upon later analysis, TCR association rates were observed to vary by HLA locus, being highest for DRB1 and lowest for HLA-C. Reportedly, TCR beta sequences accurately predicted HLA-A and HLA-B alleles in most subjects.

PCR was performed using 60 Vbeta and 13 Jbeta primers. Repertoires were generated with immunoSEQ multiplex PCR, while TCRdb's copy carries only in-frame clones and drops some. The top ten clones hold about 29% of a sample with around 120,000 clones, under 80% of them seen once. This clone was seen repeatedly, ten times or more. What it binds is unknown. CDR1 SNHLY and CDR2 FYNNEI come from the germline V gene. Trimming removed 4 bases at V and 7 bases at J, with 14 bases between. This CDR3 contains 13 residues. Sequenced: PBMCs. The chain uses TRBV2 and TRBJ2-7; weak D call: TRBD1 (5 bases). The receptor was derived from a man between 60 and 70 years old in good health and CMV-seropositive. CDR3 loop: CASSAQGFGEQYF. Written as DNA, the CDR3 is TGTGCCAGCAGTGCCCAGGGTTTCGGTGAGCAGTACTTC.